The clone carrying this T cell receptor (beta chain) was observed a few times. Antigen specificity is unknown. The entry originates in a study of post-analysis software for immune sequencing data. Study in general: The disease courses spanned relapsing-remitting, secondary progressive and progressive-relapsing forms of multiple sclerosis. Study conclusions and caveats: The normalized Chao1 diversity of multiple sclerosis patients was significantly lower than that of controls. Controls had lower frequencies than patients of roughly five TRBV segments, which included TRBV5-6, TRBV5-1 and TRBV20-1. Under the F measure, samples that were prepared in one batch clustered strongly together.

Unique molecular identifiers tagged the TCR beta cDNA libraries. TCRdb re-called the PCR reads through MiXCR, storing one row per CDR3 protein. Among 750,000 to 900,000 distinct CDR3 sequences listed, approximately 44% were seen once. There are 16 residues in the CDR3. The V gene's germline CDR1 is MNHEY and CDR2 SVGEGT. V lost 0 bases, J lost 1 base, and 10 bases lay in between. Sequencing used blood. This clonotype originated in a girl under 18 with multiple sclerosis. The V and J genes are TRBV6-2 or TRBV6-3 and TRBJ2-1; D remains unclear. CDR3 nucleotide sequence: TGTGCCAGCAGTTACTCCGACGCGACATCCTACAATGAGCAGTTCTTC. Residues: CASSYSDATSYNEQFF.